The 18 T cell receptor beta chains below all came from one sample that was sequenced in a study of OX40 agonist ivuxolimab in advanced cancers. Using immunoSEQ multiplex PCR, the repertoire was profiled, and TCRdb retains in-frame clones only, with some absent. The table has about 34,000 clones, approximately 80% seen once. The sequencing here drew on CD4+ or CD8+ T cells sorted from blood, taken in a trial of the OX40 agonist ivuxolimab. These receptors were obtained from an adult with an advanced solid tumor such as melanoma, head and neck, liver or kidney cancer.

The count of this clone is one. This chain uses TRBV18 with TRBJ2-5; D is undetermined. This CDR3 contains 14 residues. Germline CDR1 and CDR2: KGHSH and LQKENI. The ends were cut back, 3 bases at V and 3 bases at J, with 11 bases in the middle. The CDR3 reads CASSPQEQKETQYF. CDR3 nucleotides: TGTGCCAGCTCACCCCAAGAACAGAAAGAGACCCAGTACTTC.

V gene TRBV6-1 combines with J gene TRBJ1-2, with D unresolved. Trimming took 2 bases from V and 4 from J, leaving 8 bases between them. Germline-derived CDR1 and CDR2 are MNHNS and SASEGT. The CDR3 runs 13 residues. The CDR3 DNA follows: TGTGCCAGCAGTGAATCGAATATCTATGGCTACACCTTC. This sequence encodes CASSESNIYGYTF.

The chain recombines TRBV9 with TRBJ1-2, with D possibly being TRBD1 (5 bases). Trimming removed 3 bases from V and 4 bases from J, with 13 bases in between. The germline CDR1 and CDR2 sequences are SGDLS and YYNGEE. There are 14 residues in the CDR3. CDR3 in DNA: TGTGCCAGCAGCGCCACAGGAGCCTCCTATGGCTACACCTTC. Translated: CASSATGASYGYTF.

V usage is TRBV27 and J usage is TRBJ1-2; no definite D call. Germline assignment: CDR1 MNHEY and CDR2 SMNVEV (reference sequence). The CDR3 runs to 19 residues. Trimming removed 4 bases at V and 2 bases at J, with 26 bases between. The CDR3 protein is CASSSPGPISGDANYGYTF. DNA of the CDR3: TGTGCCAGCAGTTCCCCAGGCCCCATCTCTGGGGATGCGAACTATGGCTACACCTTC.

The rearrangement uses TRBV14 and TRBJ2-2; D is perhaps TRBD1 (6 bases). Trimming left V 4 bases short and J 7 bases short, with 10 bases between. Looked up from germline, CDR1 is SGHDN and CDR2 is FVKESK. The CDR3 is 13 amino acids. The CDR3 reads CASSRQEYGELFF. The CDR3 nucleotides are TGTGCCAGCAGCCGACAGGAATACGGGGAGCTGTTTTTT.

The chain links TRBV4-1 to TRBJ2-1; TRBD2 agrees at 10 bases. The CDR3 is 20 amino acids. CDR1 and CDR2 from the germline V gene are MGHRA and YSYEKL. Trimming cost V 0 bases and J 4 bases; bases outside gene matches: 15. The CDR3 bases are TGCGCCAGCAGCCAAGATCCCCGGGCTAGCGGGAGTGTGGGGTACAATGAGCAGTTCTTC. Translation gives CASSQDPRASGSVGYNEQFF.

The rearrangement uses TRBV2 and TRBJ1-1; D unclear. Looked up from germline, CDR1 is SNHLY and CDR2 is FYNNEI. V lost 4 bases, J lost 0 bases, and 12 bases lay in between. The CDR3 runs to 15 residues. DNA for the CDR3: TGTGCCAGCAGTGTCCAGTCTTTGATGAACACTGAAGCTTTCTTT. As protein: CASSVQSLMNTEAFF.

The rearrangement uses TRBV15 and TRBJ2-5; 8 positions agree with TRBD1. Germline-derived CDR1 and CDR2 are LNHNV and YYDKDF (reference sequence). Germline trimming cut 2 bases from V and 5 bases from J; bases unmatched to any gene: 4. There are 14 residues in the CDR3. DNA for the CDR3: TGTGCCACCAGCAGATCCGGACAGGGTGAGACCCAGTACTTC. Its translation: CATSRSGQGETQYF.

The chain combines TRBV4-2 with TRBJ1-2; 8 positions match TRBD1. With 0 bases clipped from V and 4 bases from J, the junction kept 10 bases outside the gene matches. There are 17 residues in the CDR3. Per germline, CDR1 LGHNA and CDR2 YNFKEQ. The CDR3: CASSQEGYGTGAYGYTF. As DNA, the CDR3 is TGTGCCAGCAGCCAAGAAGGGTATGGGACAGGCGCCTATGGCTACACCTTC.

This clone was seen a few times. J is TRBJ2-5 and V is TRBV7-9, with TRBD2 matching over 9 bases. V was pared by 1 base and J by 5 bases, with 8 bases of the junction left unmatched. The CDR3 length is 16 residues. Germline V CDR1 and CDR2: SEHNR, FQNEAQ (reference sequence). The CDR3 region is CASSLEVRGGPETQYF. CDR3 DNA sequence: TGTGCCAGCAGCTTAGAGGTGCGGGGGGGCCCGGAGACCCAGTACTTC.

The table lists this clone with a few counts. The rearrangement links TRBV19 to TRBJ1-2, with TRBD1 matching 10 bases. The CDR3 length is 18 residues. The V and J ends lost 4 bases and 8 bases, in that order; junction bases with no gene match: 19. Germline CDR1 is LNHDA and CDR2 is SQIVND (reference sequence). CDR3 nucleotide sequence: TGTGCCAGTAGTACCCCAAAAAAACTCGGACAGGGGGTTCGCGGCTACACCTTC. It specifies CASSTPKKLGQGVRGYTF.

This clone has a single count. The chain is built from TRBV7-2 and TRBJ2-7; the match to TRBD2 covers 9 bases. With V trimmed by 5 bases and J by 6 bases, 8 bases remained unmatched. The CDR3 covers 14 residues. CDR1 SGHTA and CDR2 FQGNSA come from the germline V gene. The CDR3 reads CASSRGASGAEQYF. CDR3 coding DNA: TGTGCCAGCAGCCGGGGAGCTAGCGGGGCCGAGCAGTACTTC.

This rearrangement joins TRBV12-5 to TRBJ1-3; TRBD1 matches 8 bases. The germline CDR1 and CDR2 sequences are LGHNT and FRNRAP. V lost 2 bases and J lost 0; bases outside the gene matches: 3. CDR3 length: 16 residues. The CDR3 sequence: CASGLMTGVSGNTIYF. CDR3 nucleotides: TGTGCTAGTGGTTTGATGACAGGGGTCTCTGGAAACACCATATATTTT.

This sequence joins TRBV29-1 and TRBJ1-2; D might be TRBD1 (5 bases). The CDR3 has 13 amino acids. Trimming left V 6 bases short and J 0 bases short, with 11 bases between. Germline CDR1 is SQVTM and CDR2 is ANQGSEA. DNA of the CDR3: TGCAGCGTCCCAGGACAAGCTAACTATGGCTACACCTTC. Protein sequence: CSVPGQANYGYTF.

This clone has just a few counts. The chain uses TRBV6-6 and TRBJ1-1; D ambiguous. Trimming took 6 bases from V and 4 from J, leaving 18 bases between them. This CDR3 has 15 residues. Looked up from germline, CDR1 is MNHNY and CDR2 is SVGAGI (reference sequence). The CDR3: CASRGMWQEGTEAFF. In DNA form, the CDR3 reads TGTGCCAGCAGAGGGATGTGGCAGGAAGGCACTGAAGCTTTCTTT.

The chain couples TRBV5-1 to TRBJ1-2; 8 bases map to TRBD1. The CDR3 is 15 amino acids. The germline V gene has CDR1 SGHRS and CDR2 YFSETQ. Trimming at V came to 4 bases and at J to 2 bases, leaving 7 bases not matched to a gene. Written as DNA, the CDR3 is TGCGCCAGCAGCATCGGACAGGGCGGGAACTATGGCTACACCTTC. This gives the protein CASSIGQGGNYGYTF. Variable domain in full (rest from reference TRBV5-1 and TRBJ1-2): KAGVTQTPRYLIKTRGQQVTLSCSPISGHRSVSWYQQTPGQGLQFLFEYFSETQRNKGNFPGRFSGRQFSNSRSEMNVSTLELGDSALYLCASSIGQGGNYGYTFGSGTRLTVV.

The chain combines TRBV28 with TRBJ1-4; D may be TRBD1 (5 bases). Germline values: CDR1 MDHEN, CDR2 SYDVKM. This CDR3 region has 16 residues. With 2 bases removed from V and 8 bases from J, the gap between germline ends came to 18 bases. The CDR3 DNA follows: TGTGCCAGCAGTTTAAAGGACATCCGCCTACAGGAAAAACTGTTTTTT. Protein: CASSLKDIRLQEKLFF.

As to this clone: The same CDR3 is also encoded by other DNA sequences in this sample. The rearrangement uses TRBV9 and TRBJ2-1, with a weak D call TRBD2 (5 bases). CDR1 is SGDLS, CDR2 YYNGEE, per germline. V was pared by 0 bases and J by 4 bases, with 5 bases between. This CDR3 contains 13 residues. CDR3 coding DNA: TGTGCCAGCAGCGTAGGGACTTACAATGAGCAGTTCTTC. Translated: CASSVGTYNEQFF.